The rows below give T cell receptor beta chains drawn from one sample of a study of blood T cell repertoires in COVID-19. Sequencing was performed with immunoSEQ multiplex PCR; in TCRdb, only in-frame clones are kept and a portion is missing. The table has tens of thousands of clones, more than 70% seen once. The source material was peripheral blood. The receptors were sampled from a man aged 55-75 years with active or convalescent COVID-19. Both conserved end residues are part of each CDR3. D genes are given only for firm matches. Clone size, where shown, is once, few, many, or a class for clones that have expanded.

J: TRBJ2-1
V: TRBV7-2
D: TRBD2
size: -
CDR3: CASSDFSGGYNEQFF
DNA: TGTGCCAGCAGCGACTTTAGCGGGGGATACAATGAGCAGTTCTTC

J: TRBJ2-3
V: TRBV5-4
D: TRBD2
size: -
CDR3: CASSLGTRGSDTQYF
DNA: TGTGCCAGCAGCTTAGGGACTAGAGGTTCAGATACGCAGTATTTT

J: TRBJ2-5
V: TRBV7-7
D: TRBD1
size: few
CDR3: CASSSGTVQETQYF
DNA: TGTGCTAGCAGCTCTGGGACAGTACAAGAGACCCAGTACTTC

J: TRBJ1-4
V: TRBV3-1/TRBV3-2
D: TRBD1
size: -
CDR3: CASSPGQGGEKLFF
DNA: TGTGCCAGCAGCCCGGGACAGGGTGGAGAAAAACTGTTTTTT

J: TRBJ1-5
V: TRBV7-9
D: -
size: -
CDR3: CASSVGTASNQPQHF
DNA: TGTGCCAGCAGCGTAGGTACAGCTAGCAATCAGCCCCAGCATTTT

J: TRBJ2-2
V: TRBV7-2
D: TRBD1
size: -
CDR3: CASSLTGANTGELFF
DNA: TGTGCCAGCAGCCTGACAGGGGCGAACACCGGGGAGCTGTTTTTT

J: TRBJ2-1
V: TRBV4-3
D: -
size: -
CDR3: CASSQVSGTAYNEQFF
DNA: TGCGCCAGCAGCCAAGTCTCCGGGACTGCGTACAATGAGCAGTTCTTC

J: TRBJ1-2
V: TRBV19
D: -
size: -
CDR3: CASSFLGGRANYGYTF
DNA: TGTGCCAGTAGTTTCCTCGGCGGCAGGGCGAACTATGGCTACACCTTC

J: TRBJ1-4
V: TRBV4-3
D: TRBD1
size: -
CDR3: CASSLDTGTGYEKLFF
DNA: TGCGCCAGCAGCCTCGACACCGGGACAGGGTATGAAAAACTGTTTTTT

J: TRBJ2-1
V: TRBV6-2/TRBV6-3
D: TRBD2
size: -
CDR3: CASSNTGGNYNEQFF
DNA: TGTGCCAGCAGTAATACGGGGGGTAACTACAATGAGCAGTTCTTC

J: TRBJ1-2
V: TRBV5-1
D: -
size: once
CDR3: CASSPSGDPNYGYTF
DNA: TGCGCCAGCAGCCCCTCAGGCGATCCTAACTATGGCTACACCTTC

J: TRBJ2-3
V: TRBV9
D: TRBD2
size: -
CDR3: CASSPALAGHTDTQYF
DNA: TGTGCCAGCAGCCCCGCCTTAGCGGGGCACACAGATACGCAGTATTTT

J: TRBJ1-1
V: TRBV4-2
D: TRBD1
size: -
CDR3: CASSQDASRTGGTEAFF
DNA: TGTGCCAGCAGCCAAGATGCTTCGAGGACAGGAGGCACTGAAGCTTTCTTT

J: TRBJ1-5
V: TRBV7-8
D: -
size: -
CDR3: CASSLEGVNQPQHF
DNA: TGTGCCAGCAGCTTGGAAGGGGTCAATCAGCCCCAGCATTTT

J: TRBJ1-4
V: TRBV5-6
D: -
size: -
CDR3: CASSLGPPATNEKLFF
DNA: TGTGCCAGCAGCCTGGGGCCACCTGCAACTAATGAAAAACTGTTTTTT

J: TRBJ1-5
V: TRBV5-1
D: -
size: -
CDR3: CASSLVPGSNQPQHF
DNA: TGCGCCAGCAGCTTGGTTCCAGGGAGCAATCAGCCCCAGCATTTT

J: TRBJ2-5
V: TRBV9
D: -
size: -
CDR3: CASSVGRVGETQYF
DNA: TGTGCCAGCAGCGTAGGTCGGGTCGGGGAGACCCAGTACTTC

J: TRBJ1-5
V: TRBV6-2/TRBV6-3
D: TRBD1
size: -
CDR3: CASSTGVQPQHF
DNA: TGTGCCAGCAGTACAGGGGTACAGCCCCAGCATTTT

J: TRBJ2-7
V: TRBV4-3
D: -
size: -
CDR3: CASSQDRGNEQYF
DNA: TGCGCCAGCAGCCAAGACAGGGGCAACGAGCAGTACTTC

J: TRBJ2-3
V: TRBV4-3
D: TRBD2
size: -
CDR3: CASSHRLAGAGKDDTQYF
DNA: TGCGCCAGCAGCCACCGACTAGCGGGGGCGGGGAAGGATGATACGCAGTATTTT

J: TRBJ1-5
V: TRBV2
D: -
size: -
CDR3: CASSGATGGAGQPQHF
DNA: TGTGCCAGCAGTGGGGCGACTGGGGGGGCAGGACAGCCCCAGCATTTT

J: TRBJ1-2
V: TRBV14
D: -
size: -
CDR3: CASSQVPGPGSGYTF
DNA: TGTGCCAGCAGCCAGGTACCAGGGCCAGGGTCTGGCTACACCTTC

J: TRBJ1-5
V: TRBV5-1
D: TRBD1
size: -
CDR3: CASSFGQGQPQHF
DNA: TGCGCCAGCAGCTTCGGACAGGGGCAGCCCCAGCATTTT

J: TRBJ1-3
V: TRBV4-3
D: TRBD1
size: -
CDR3: CASSQAANRGGNTIYF
DNA: TGCGCCAGCAGCCAAGCGGCTAACAGGGGGGGAAACACCATATATTTT

J: TRBJ2-7
V: TRBV6-6
D: TRBD1
size: -
CDR3: CASRPDRGSSYEQYF
DNA: TGTGCCAGCAGACCAGACAGGGGGTCCTCCTACGAGCAGTACTTC

J: TRBJ1-2
V: TRBV2
D: -
size: -
CDR3: CASSVRGEEGYTF
DNA: TGTGCCAGCAGTGTCAGGGGCGAAGAGGGCTACACCTTC

J: TRBJ2-5
V: TRBV11-3
D: -
size: -
CDR3: CASSFGQQETQYF
DNA: TGTGCCAGCAGCTTTGGACAGCAAGAGACCCAGTACTTC

J: TRBJ2-2
V: TRBV3-1/TRBV3-2
D: TRBD2
size: -
CDR3: CASSQVAGGLLCRELFF
DNA: TGTGCCAGCAGCCAAGTAGCGGGGGGTCTCTTATGTCGGGAGCTGTTTTTT

J: TRBJ1-2
V: TRBV4-2
D: TRBD1
size: -
CDR3: CASSAPGTGTFYGYTF
DNA: TGTGCCAGCAGCGCTCCCGGGACAGGGACCTTCTATGGCTACACCTTC

J: TRBJ2-7
V: TRBV7-2
D: -
size: -
CDR3: CASSSDLYEQYF
DNA: TGTGCCAGCAGCTCCGACTTGTACGAGCAGTACTTC